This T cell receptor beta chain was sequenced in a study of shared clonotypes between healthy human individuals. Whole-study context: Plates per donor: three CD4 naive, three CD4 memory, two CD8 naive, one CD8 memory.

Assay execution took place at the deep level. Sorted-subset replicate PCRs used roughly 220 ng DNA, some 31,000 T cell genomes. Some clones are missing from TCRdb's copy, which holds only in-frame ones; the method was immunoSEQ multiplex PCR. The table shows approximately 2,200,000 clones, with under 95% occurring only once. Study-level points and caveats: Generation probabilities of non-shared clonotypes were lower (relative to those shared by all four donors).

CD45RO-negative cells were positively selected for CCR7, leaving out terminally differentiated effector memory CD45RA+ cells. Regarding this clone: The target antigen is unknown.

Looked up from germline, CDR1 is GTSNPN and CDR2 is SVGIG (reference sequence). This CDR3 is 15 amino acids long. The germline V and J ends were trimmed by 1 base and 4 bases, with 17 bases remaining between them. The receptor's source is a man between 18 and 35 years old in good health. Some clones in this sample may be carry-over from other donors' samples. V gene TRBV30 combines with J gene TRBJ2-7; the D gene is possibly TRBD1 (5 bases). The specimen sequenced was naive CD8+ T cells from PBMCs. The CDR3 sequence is CAWSDLGQGQYEQYF. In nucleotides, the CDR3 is TGTGCCTGGAGTGACCTAGGGCAGGGCCAATACGAGCAGTACTTC. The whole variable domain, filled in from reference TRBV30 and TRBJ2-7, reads SQTIHQWPATLVQPVGSPLSLECTVEGTSNPNLYWYRQAAGRGLQLLFYSVGIGQISSEVPQNLSASRPQDRQFILSSKKLLLSDSGFYLCAWSDLGQGQYEQYFGPGTRLTVT.